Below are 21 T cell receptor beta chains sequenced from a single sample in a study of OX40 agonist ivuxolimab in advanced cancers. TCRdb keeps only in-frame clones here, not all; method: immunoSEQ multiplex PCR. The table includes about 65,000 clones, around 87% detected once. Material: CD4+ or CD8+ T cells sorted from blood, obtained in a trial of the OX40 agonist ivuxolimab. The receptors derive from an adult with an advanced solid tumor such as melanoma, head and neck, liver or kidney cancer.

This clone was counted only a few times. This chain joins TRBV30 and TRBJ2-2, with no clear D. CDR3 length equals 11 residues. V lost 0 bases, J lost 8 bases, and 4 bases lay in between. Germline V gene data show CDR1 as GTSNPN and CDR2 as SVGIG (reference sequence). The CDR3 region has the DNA TGTGCCTGGAGTGTACGGGGGGAGCTGTTTTTT. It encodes CAWSVRGELFF.

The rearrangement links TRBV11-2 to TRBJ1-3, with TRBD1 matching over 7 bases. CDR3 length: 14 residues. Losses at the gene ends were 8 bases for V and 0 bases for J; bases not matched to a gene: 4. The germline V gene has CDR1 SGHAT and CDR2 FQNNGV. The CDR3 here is CASLRTGSGNTIYF. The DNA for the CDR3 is TGTGCCAGCCTTCGGACAGGCTCTGGAAACACCATATATTTT.

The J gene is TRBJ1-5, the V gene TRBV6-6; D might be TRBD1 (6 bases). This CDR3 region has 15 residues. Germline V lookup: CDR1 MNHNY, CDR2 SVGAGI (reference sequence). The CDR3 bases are TGTGCTTCGGGTCAGGGGCGCCATAGCAATCAGCCCCAGCATTTT. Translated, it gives CASGQGRHSNQPQHF.

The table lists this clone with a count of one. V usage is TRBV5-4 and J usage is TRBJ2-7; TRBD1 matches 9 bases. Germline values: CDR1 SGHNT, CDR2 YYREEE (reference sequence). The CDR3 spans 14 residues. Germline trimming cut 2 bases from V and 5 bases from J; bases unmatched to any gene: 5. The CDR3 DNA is TGTGCCAGCAGCTTCCGGGACAGGGATCACGAGCAGTACTTC. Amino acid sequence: CASSFRDRDHEQYF.

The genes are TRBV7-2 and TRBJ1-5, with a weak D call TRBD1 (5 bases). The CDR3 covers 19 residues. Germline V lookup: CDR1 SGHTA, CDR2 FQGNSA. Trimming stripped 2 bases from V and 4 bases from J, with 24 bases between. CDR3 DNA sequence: TGTGCCAGCAGCTTATCCCCGGGGGGGGTCCCCTTTAGAAATCAGCCCCAGCATTTT. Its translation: CASSLSPGGVPFRNQPQHF.

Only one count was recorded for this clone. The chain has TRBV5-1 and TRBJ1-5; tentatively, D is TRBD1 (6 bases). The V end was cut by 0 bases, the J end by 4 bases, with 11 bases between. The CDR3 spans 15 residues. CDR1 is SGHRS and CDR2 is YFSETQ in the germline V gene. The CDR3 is CASSLGQGRNQPQHF. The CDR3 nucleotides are TGCGCCAGCAGCTTGGGCCAGGGGCGTAATCAGCCCCAGCATTTT.

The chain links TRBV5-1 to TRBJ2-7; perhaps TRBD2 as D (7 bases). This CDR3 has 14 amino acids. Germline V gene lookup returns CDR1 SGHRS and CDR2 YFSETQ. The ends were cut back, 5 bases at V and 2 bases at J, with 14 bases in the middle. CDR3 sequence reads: CASRPGGPAYEQYF. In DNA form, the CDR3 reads TGCGCCAGCAGGCCCGGGGGGCCGGCCTACGAGCAGTACTTC.

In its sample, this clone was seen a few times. CDR3 residues: CASSLGYNSPLHF. The CDR3 DNA is TGTGCCAGCAGCTTGGGGTATAATTCACCCCTCCACTTT. The chain has TRBV6-4 and TRBJ1-6; the D is unclear. The CDR3 runs 13 residues. Deletions cut 6 bases from V and 4 bases from J, with 7 bases between. Germline V lookup: CDR1 MRHNA, CDR2 SNTAGT.

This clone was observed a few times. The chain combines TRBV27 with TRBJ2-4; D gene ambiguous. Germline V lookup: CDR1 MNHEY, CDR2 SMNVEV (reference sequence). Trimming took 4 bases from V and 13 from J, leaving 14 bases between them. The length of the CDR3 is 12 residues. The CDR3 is CASSSTYGLQYF. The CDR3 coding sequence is TGTGCCAGCAGTTCCACCTACGGGTTACAGTACTTC.

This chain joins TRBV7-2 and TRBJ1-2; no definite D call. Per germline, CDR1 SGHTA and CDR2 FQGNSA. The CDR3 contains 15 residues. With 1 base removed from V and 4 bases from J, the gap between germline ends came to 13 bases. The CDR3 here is CASSLGAEKIYGYTF. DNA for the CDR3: TGTGCCAGCAGCTTAGGGGCCGAAAAAATCTATGGCTACACCTTC. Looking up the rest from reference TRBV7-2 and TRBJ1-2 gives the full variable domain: GAGVSQSPSNKVTEKGKDVELRCDPISGHTALYWYRQSLGQGLEFLIYFQGNSAPDKSGLPSDRFSAERTGGSVSTLTIQRTQQEDSAVYLCASSLGAEKIYGYTFGSGTRLTVV.

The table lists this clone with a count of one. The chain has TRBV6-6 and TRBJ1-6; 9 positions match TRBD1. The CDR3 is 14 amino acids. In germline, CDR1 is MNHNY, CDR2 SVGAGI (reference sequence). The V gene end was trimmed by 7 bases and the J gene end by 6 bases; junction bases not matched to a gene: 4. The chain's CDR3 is CASNWGQGNSPLHF. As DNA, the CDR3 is TGTGCCAGCAATTGGGGACAGGGTAATTCACCCCTCCACTTT.

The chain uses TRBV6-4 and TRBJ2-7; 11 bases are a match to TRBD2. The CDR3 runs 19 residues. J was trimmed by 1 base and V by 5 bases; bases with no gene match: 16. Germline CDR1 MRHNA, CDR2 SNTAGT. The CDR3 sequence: CASSPPILAGGSWSYEQYF. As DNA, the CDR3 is TGTGCCAGCAGTCCTCCTATTCTAGCGGGGGGTTCCTGGTCCTACGAGCAGTACTTC.

The DNA for the CDR3 is TGTGCCAGCTCACCATCTTACACGGCGGAGACCCAGTACTTC. It codes for CASSPSYTAETQYF. The rearrangement links TRBV18 to TRBJ2-5; no firm D call. CDR3 size: 14 residues. With 2 bases removed from V and 5 bases from J, the gap between germline ends came to 12 bases. Germline V gene lookup returns CDR1 KGHSH and CDR2 LQKENI.

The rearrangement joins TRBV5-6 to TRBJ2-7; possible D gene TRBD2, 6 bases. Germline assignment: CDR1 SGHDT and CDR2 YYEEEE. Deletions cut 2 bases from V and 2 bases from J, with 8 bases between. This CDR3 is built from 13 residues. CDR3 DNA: TGTGCCAGCAGCTTCCGGGGGACCTACGAGCAGTACTTC. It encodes CASSFRGTYEQYF.

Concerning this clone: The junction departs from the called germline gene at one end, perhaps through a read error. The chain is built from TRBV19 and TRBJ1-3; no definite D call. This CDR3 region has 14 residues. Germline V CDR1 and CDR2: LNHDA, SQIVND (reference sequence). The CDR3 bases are TGTGCCAGCAGTACGGAGGGTGTGGGAAACACCATATATTTT. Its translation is CASSTEGVGNTIYF.

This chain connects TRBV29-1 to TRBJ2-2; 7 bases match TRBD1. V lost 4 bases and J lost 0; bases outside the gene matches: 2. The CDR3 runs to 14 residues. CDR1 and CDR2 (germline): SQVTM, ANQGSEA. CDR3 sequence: CSVAGTANTGELFF. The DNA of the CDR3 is TGCAGCGTTGCCGGGACAGCGAACACCGGGGAGCTGTTTTTT.

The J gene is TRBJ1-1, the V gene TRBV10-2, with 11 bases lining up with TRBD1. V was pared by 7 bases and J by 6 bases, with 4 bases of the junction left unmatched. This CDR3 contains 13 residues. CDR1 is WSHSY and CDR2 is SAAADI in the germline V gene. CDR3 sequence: CASITGQGAEAFF. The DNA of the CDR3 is TGCGCCAGCATCACGGGACAGGGGGCTGAAGCTTTCTTT.

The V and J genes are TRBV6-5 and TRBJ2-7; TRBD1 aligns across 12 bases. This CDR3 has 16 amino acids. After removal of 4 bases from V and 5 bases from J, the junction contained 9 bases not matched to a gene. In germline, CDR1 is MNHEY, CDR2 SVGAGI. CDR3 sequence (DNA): TGTGCCAGCAGTTCAATCGGGACAGGGGGCGCGGACGAGCAGTACTTC. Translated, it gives CASSSIGTGGADEQYF.

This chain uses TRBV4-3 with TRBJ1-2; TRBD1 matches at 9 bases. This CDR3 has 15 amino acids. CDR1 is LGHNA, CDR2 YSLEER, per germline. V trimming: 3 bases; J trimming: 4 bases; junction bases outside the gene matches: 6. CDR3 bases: TGCGCCAGCAGCCAGGGGGACAGGGCGGGCTATGGCTACACCTTC. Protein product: CASSQGDRAGYGYTF.

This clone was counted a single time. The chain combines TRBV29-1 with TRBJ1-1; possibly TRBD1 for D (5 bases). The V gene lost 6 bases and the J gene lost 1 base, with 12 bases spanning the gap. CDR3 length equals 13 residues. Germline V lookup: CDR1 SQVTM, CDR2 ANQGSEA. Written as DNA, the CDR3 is TGCAGCGTGCAGGGTCCTTCGAACACTGAAGCTTTCTTT. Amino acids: CSVQGPSNTEAFF.

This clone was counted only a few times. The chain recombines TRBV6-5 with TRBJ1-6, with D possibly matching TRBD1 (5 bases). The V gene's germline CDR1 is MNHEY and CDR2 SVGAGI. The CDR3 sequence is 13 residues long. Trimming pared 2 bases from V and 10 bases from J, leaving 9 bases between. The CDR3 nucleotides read TGTGCCAGCAGTTACCGAGGGGAATCACCCCTCCACTTT. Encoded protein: CASSYRGESPLHF.